The clone carrying this T cell receptor (beta chain) was seen more than once but under ten times. This entry is derived from a study of T cells in tumors after PD-1 blockade. This CDR3 has 19 amino acids. Germline loops: CDR1 SGHRS, CDR2 YFSETQ. The ends lost 5 bases at V and 1 base at J; junction bases unmatched: 18. Clones were sequenced by immunoSEQ multiplex PCR, and TCRdb holds only the in-frame ones, with some missing. The sample yields about 3,800 clones, about 60% seen once. The TCR originated in a human donor with cutaneous squamous cell carcinoma. The specimen was tumor tissue, collected after anti-PD-1 treatment. The V gene is TRBV5-1, the J gene TRBJ2-5; 9 nucleotides align to TRBD1. CDR3 sequence reads: CASSLSRNLQGAGQETQYF. CDR3 sequence (DNA): TGCGCCAGCAGTCTCTCAAGAAATTTACAGGGGGCAGGCCAAGAGACCCAGTACTTC.